This section outlines one T cell receptor (beta chain) sequence together with its context. No antigen is known for it. Primers: 60 Vbeta forward and 13 Jbeta reverse. The protocol was immunoSEQ multiplex PCR, while the TCRdb copy is restricted to in-frame clones and leaves out a portion. The sample has approximately 160,000 clones; approximately 67% are singletons. The data were obtained in a study of cytomegalovirus exposure and HLA in healthy donors. The overall study: A prior study identified approximately 120 million unique TCR beta sequences from 150 million to 200 million T cells.

Broader study findings: Rates of TCR association differed by HLA locus in a later analysis, with DRB1 highest and HLA-C lowest. Researchers reported in a later analysis that a missense DCLRE1C variant was tied to TCR beta V- and J-gene trimming. The study put 150 to 200 TCR beta chains on its list as cytomegalovirus-associated.

Specimen: PBMCs. This sequence originates from a woman younger than 35 in good health and CMV-seropositive.

This CDR3 is CASSPISGRVDYQETQYF. The CDR3 DNA sequence: TGTGCCAGCAGTCCTATAAGTGGGAGGGTTGATTACCAAGAGACCCAGTACTTC. The chain is built from TRBV28 and TRBJ2-5; 7 bases are shared with TRBD2. V shed 5 bases, J shed 0 bases, and the junction held 15 bases outside the gene matches. Looked up from germline, CDR1 is MDHEN and CDR2 is SYDVKM. There are 18 residues in the CDR3.